The 3 T cell receptor beta chains below were found in one sample sequenced in a study of Ad26.COV2.S vaccination and SARS-CoV-2 variants (dated by TCRdb to the early 2020s). Library construction relied on the immunoSEQ multiplex PCR assay. TCRdb limited this immuneACCESS table to in-frame rearrangements with V and J called. A share of clones is missing; checked studies link under half to unresolved V genes, and the rest is unexplained. The sample includes about 350,000 clones, with 90% to 95% observed a single time. Around 4.2% of the sample comes from the top ten. Per the publication, the time point label means: individuals recovered from natural SARS-CoV-2 infection. The specimen comprised peripheral blood, sampled after recovery from COVID-19. The source of these receptors is a human donor who had recovered from COVID-19.

This clone appeared a single time. The rearrangement links TRBV19 to TRBJ2-2, with D tentatively TRBD1 (6 bases). The V gene lost 3 bases and the J gene lost 0 bases, with 17 bases spanning the gap. The CDR3 spans 18 residues. Looked up from germline, CDR1 is LNHDA and CDR2 is SQIVND (reference sequence). In nucleotides, the CDR3 is TGTGCCAGTAGTATCAGGGGCGGGCCCGCCCCGAACACCGGGGAGCTGTTTTTT. As protein: CASSIRGGPAPNTGELFF.

This chain links TRBV5-1 with TRBJ1-5; possible D gene TRBD1, 5 bases. Germline CDR1 reads SGHRS; CDR2 reads YFSETQ. This CDR3 comprises 16 residues. V lost 0 bases to trimming and J lost 5 bases, with 15 bases between them. CDR3 in amino acids: CASSLVQGGRDQPQHF. CDR3 bases: TGCGCCAGCAGCTTGGTCCAGGGTGGTCGGGATCAGCCCCAGCATTTT. Filled out from reference TRBV5-1 and TRBJ1-5, the complete variable domain reads KAGVTQTPRYLIKTRGQQVTLSCSPISGHRSVSWYQQTPGQGLQFLFEYFSETQRNKGNFPGRFSGRQFSNSRSEMNVSTLELGDSALYLCASSLVQGGRDQPQHFGDGTRLSIL.

This clone was detected once. The chain combines TRBV7-2 with TRBJ2-3, with D possibly called TRBD1 or TRBD2 (5 bases each). Trimming took off 8 bases at V and 5 bases at J, with 14 bases between the two ends. Germline lookup yields CDR1 SGHTA and CDR2 FQGNSA. This CDR3 is built from 13 residues. Here the CDR3 reads CASSRDGLDTQYF. The CDR3 DNA is TGTGCCAGCTCTCGGGACGGCTTAGATACGCAGTATTTT. Together with reference TRBV7-2 and TRBJ2-3, the CDR3 gives the full variable domain: GAGVSQSPSNKVTEKGKDVELRCDPISGHTALYWYRQSLGQGLEFLIYFQGNSAPDKSGLPSDRFSAERTGGSVSTLTIQRTQQEDSAVYLCASSRDGLDTQYFGPGTRLTVL.